This T cell receptor beta chain was captured in a study of identical twins. General study points: The same donors were not followed; conclusions instead depended on cross-sectional statistical analysis.

The CDR3 contains 12 residues. Germline V gene sequence: CDR1 MDHEN, CDR2 SYDVKM. The J segment lost 8 bases and the V segment lost 6 bases, leaving 6 bases of the junction unmatched. Remarks on this clonotype: Antigen specificity is unknown.

In TCRdb, the 5' RACE reads were re-called with MiXCR into one record per CDR3 protein. The data contain 450,000 to 600,000 distinct CDR3 sequences, around 22% of them singletons. Another study also made use of these data, one on yellow fever vaccine responses in identical twins.

This TCR derives from a woman aged 18-29 years in good health. The sequenced material came from CD4+ T cells sorted from blood. The chain links TRBV28 to TRBJ1-2, with 7 bases matching TRBD1. The CDR3 sequence: CASRINRGGYTF. For the CDR3, the DNA is TGTGCCAGCAGGATAAACAGGGGCGGCTACACCTTC.